This entry lists 12 T cell receptor beta chains sequenced from one sample in a study of cytomegalovirus exposure and HLA in healthy donors. Method: immunoSEQ multiplex PCR; TCRdb's copy keeps in-frame clones and lacks some. The sample shows about 130,000 clones, over 80% of them seen only once. Sequencing used PBMCs. The receptors shown here come from a woman aged 25-40 years in good health and CMV-seropositive.

V usage is TRBV27 and J usage is TRBJ2-2; D possibly corresponds to TRBD1 (6 bases). Germline V lookup: CDR1 MNHEY, CDR2 SMNVEV (reference sequence). The CDR3 contains 13 residues. V lost 8 bases, J lost 6 bases, and 13 bases lay in between. DNA for the CDR3: TGTGCCAGCTGCCAAGGGGGATCCGGGGAGCTGTTTTTT. This encodes CASCQGGSGELFF.

This clone showed up just a few times. The chain carries TRBV28 and TRBJ1-3; 10 bases line up with TRBD1. This CDR3 spans 15 amino acids. CDR1 is MDHEN and CDR2 is SYDVKM in the germline V gene. The ends lost 4 bases at V and 0 bases at J; junction bases unmatched: 0. The CDR3 protein is CASSWDRGSGNTIYF. In DNA, the CDR3 is TGTGCCAGCAGTTGGGACAGGGGCTCTGGAAACACCATATATTTT. Full variable domain (missing parts from reference TRBV28 and TRBJ1-3): DVKVTQSSRYLVKRTGEKVFLECVQDMDHENMFWYRQDPGLGLRLIYFSYDVKMKEKGDIPEGYSVSREKKERFSLILESASTNQTSMYLCASSWDRGSGNTIYFGEGSWLTVV.

The genes are TRBV6-1 and TRBJ2-7, with D possibly matching TRBD1 (6 bases). V was shortened by 4 bases and J by 2 bases, with 12 bases between the two germline ends. The CDR3 has 14 amino acids. In germline, CDR1 is MNHNS, CDR2 SASEGT. The CDR3 loop is CASSVGRGPYEQYF. CDR3 sequence (DNA): TGTGCCAGCAGTGTAGGCAGGGGCCCCTACGAGCAGTACTTC.

The rearrangement uses TRBV28 and TRBJ2-6, with a possible D match to TRBD1 (5 bases). Germline-derived CDR1 and CDR2 are MDHEN and SYDVKM. V was shortened by 6 bases and J by 0 bases, with 12 bases between the two germline ends. This CDR3 spans 16 amino acids. DNA of the CDR3: TGTGCCAGCAGCAGGGAAAGGAGCTCTGGGGCCAACGTCCTGACTTTC. Translating gives CASSRERSSGANVLTF.

The chain links TRBV19 to TRBJ2-1; D not resolved. The CDR3 loop spans 15 amino acids. Trimming pared 6 bases from V and 2 bases from J, leaving 14 bases between. Germline values: CDR1 LNHDA, CDR2 SQIVND (reference sequence). This chain's CDR3 is CASSRVSLTYNEQFF. The CDR3 coding sequence is TGTGCCAGTAGCCGAGTTTCGCTAACCTACAATGAGCAGTTCTTC.

The gene calls are TRBV13 and TRBJ2-7; 7 nucleotides match TRBD1. The CDR3 is 13 residues long. Germline lookup yields CDR1 PRHDT and CDR2 FYEKMQ (reference sequence). J gave up 2 bases and V 5 bases, and 3 bases lay outside the gene matches. CDR3 DNA sequence: TGTGCCAGCAGCAGGGGGCTGACCTACGAGCAGTACTTC. This translates into CASSRGLTYEQYF. Together with reference TRBV13 and TRBJ2-7, the CDR3 gives the full variable domain: AAGVIQSPRHLIKEKRETATLKCYPIPRHDTVYWYQQGPGQDPQFLISFYEKMQSDKGSIPDRFSAQQFSDYHSELNMSSLELGDSALYFCASSRGLTYEQYFGPGTRLTVT.

This chain joins TRBV9 and TRBJ1-1, with D tentatively TRBD1 (6 bases). The CDR3 is 14 amino acids. V was trimmed by 3 bases and J by 1 base, leaving 10 bases between them. CDR1 and CDR2 (germline): SGDLS, YYNGEE. The CDR3 sequence is CASSDRVGNTEAFF. The CDR3 nucleotides are TGTGCCAGCAGCGACAGGGTTGGGAACACTGAAGCTTTCTTT.

The chain links TRBV2 to TRBJ2-7; no clear D. This CDR3 is 11 amino acids long. V was pared by 10 bases and J by 2 bases, with 9 bases between. Per germline, CDR1 SNHLY and CDR2 FYNNEI. Here the CDR3 reads CAIIVTYEQYF. Written as DNA, the CDR3 is TGTGCCATTATAGTCACCTACGAGCAGTACTTC. Full variable domain (missing parts from reference TRBV2 and TRBJ2-7): EPEVTQTPSHQVTQMGQEVILRCVPISNHLYFYWYRQILGQKVEFLVSFYNNEISEKSEIFDDQFSVERPDGSNFTLKIRSTKLEDSAMYFCAIIVTYEQYFGPGTRLTVT.

This chain uses TRBV13 with TRBJ2-7; 7 bases match TRBD1. Germline loops: CDR1 PRHDT, CDR2 FYEKMQ (reference sequence). The CDR3 extends over 15 amino acids. Trimming cost V 0 bases and J 4 bases; bases outside gene matches: 6. The CDR3 loop reads CASSLGRQGAYEQYF. In nucleotides, the CDR3 is TGTGCCAGCAGCTTAGGGAGACAGGGCGCGTACGAGCAGTACTTC.

This clone was picked up many times. As DNA, the CDR3 is TGTGCCAGCGCGCTTGCCACCTACATCATCGACAGGTACAATGAGGCCCTCCACTTT. This gives the protein CASALATYIIDRYNEALHF. The chain is built from TRBV2 and TRBJ1-6; D is perhaps TRBD1 (6 bases). Germline loops: CDR1 SNHLY, CDR2 FYNNEI. This CDR3 contains 19 residues. Deletions cut 8 bases from V and 14 bases from J, with 37 bases between.

The genes are TRBV6-6 and TRBJ2-3; 12 nucleotides agree with TRBD2. V lost 5 bases to trimming and J lost 2 bases; unmatched junction nucleotides: 5. The CDR3 extends over 16 amino acids. Germline CDR1 MNHNY, CDR2 SVGAGI (reference sequence). As DNA, the CDR3 is TGTGCCAGCAGTAAACTAGCGGGGGGAATCACAGATACGCAGTATTTT. Encoded protein: CASSKLAGGITDTQYF.

The chain employs TRBV19 and TRBJ2-2, with 8 bases lining up with TRBD1. The germline V gene encodes CDR1 LNHDA and CDR2 SQIVND (reference sequence). J gave up 4 bases and V 3 bases, and 4 bases lay outside the gene matches. This CDR3 is built from 15 residues. CDR3 amino acids: CASSMGQVGTGELFF. The DNA for the CDR3 is TGTGCCAGTAGTATGGGACAGGTGGGCACCGGGGAGCTGTTTTTT.